The present TCR beta chain was sequenced within a study of T cells in Graves' hyperthyroidism and ophthalmopathy. These patients, aged 18 to 65, had recently diagnosed hyperthyroidism lasting under 2 months. Broader study findings: Stable hyperthyroidism was told apart from ophthalmopathy by a model built on 13 V-J features. Peripheral blood also featured most of the thyroid clonotypes expanded above 0.001.

RNA transcripts served as the template for amplifying TCR beta CDR3 regions. HTBI primers were the set used in a first-round RT-PCR of the TCR CDR3. One entry per CDR3 protein results from TCRdb running MiXCR on the multiplex PCR reads. The sample shows about 770,000 distinct CDR3 sequences, under 20% of them seen only once. There are 15 residues in the CDR3. The V gene lost 6 bases and the J gene lost 0 bases, with 9 bases spanning the gap. CDR1 is SNHLY, CDR2 FYNNEI, per germline. This clonotype has just a few counts. Its antigen is as yet unknown. J is TRBJ2-6 and V is TRBV2; a possible D gene is TRBD2 (6 bases). The receptor's source is a woman between 45 and 60 years old with Graves' hyperthyroidism that later progressed to Graves' ophthalmopathy. Input material: blood. The CDR3 DNA sequence: TGTGCCAGCAGGTCCGGGAGCTCTGGGGCCAACGTCCTGACTTTC. Translation gives CASRSGSSGANVLTF.